This T cell receptor beta chain was found in a study of human T cells and chemical hapten exposure. Study overall: Patients received weekly diphenylcyclopropenone doses to the scalp throughout the approximately 26-week study. Patches with 0.01% DPC went on the upper back, and the tests were read at 6 days.

Remarks on this clonotype: The target antigen is unknown.

Treatment denoted: therapeutic diphenylcyclopropenone sensitization with weekly scalp DPC. Attachment of unique molecular identifiers to individual cDNA molecules was performed in the library. TCRdb reanalysed the reads using MiXCR and keeps one entry per CDR3 protein. The sample shows fewer than 5,000 distinct CDR3 sequences, almost 50% of them seen only once. The study's findings and limits: Alopecia affecting every donor means their immune response may not match healthy people's. TCRs at high frequency, those above 1 in 1000, did not change with DPC sensitization.

The CDR3 consists of 19 residues. The germline CDR1 and CDR2 sequences are LGHDT and YNNKEL (reference sequence). Trimming shortened V by 0 bases and J by 4 bases, and 22 bases separated the two germline ends. Sequenced material: whole blood, taken before DPC sensitization or 2, 6, or about 24 weeks after (not recorded which). This receptor was identified in an adult with alopecia areata. Some clones in this sample may be carry-over from other donors' samples. This table probably holds off-target reads from a library built for another chain. The rearrangement links TRBV3-1 to TRBJ2-1; D unresolved. The CDR3 reads CASSQDLGLVQDIYNEQFF. CDR3 DNA sequence: TGTGCCAGCAGCCAAGATCTTGGGTTAGTCCAAGACATATACAATGAGCAGTTCTTC.